This TCR beta chain was sequenced during a study of response to subunit inactivated influenza vaccine. Study results and caveats: Each seasonal influenza vaccination, the authors suggested, recruits few new T cells.

TCRdb processed the RT-PCR reads anew with MiXCR; each CDR3 protein has one entry. The sample comprises hundreds of thousands of distinct CDR3 sequences, roughly 20% of which are singletons, and approximately 11% rests with the top ten. Comment on this clonotype: What it binds is unknown.

Trimming left V 5 bases short and J 5 bases short, with 10 bases between. Germline V gene sequence: CDR1 SGHRS, CDR2 YFSETQ. The CDR3 consists of 13 residues. This TCR was sampled from a man aged 45-65 years who received an inactivated influenza vaccine. The J gene is TRBJ2-2, the V gene TRBV5-1; no firm D call. The sequenced sample was PBMCs from blood, obtained 5 days after vaccination. The CDR3 spells CASRPLRTGELFF. CDR3 nucleotides: TGCGCCAGCAGGCCCCTAAGGACCGGGGAGCTGTTTTTT.